This TCR beta chain was retrieved from a study of response to subunit inactivated influenza vaccine (dated by TCRdb to 2016 to 2019). Notes on the research overall: To follow how T cells responded to a trivalent subunit inactivated influenza vaccine, the researchers relied on deep quantitative profiling of the T cell receptor repertoire. What the study reported, not specific to this receptor: It was suggested by the authors that each seasonal influenza vaccination may recruit only a limited number of new T cells.

For this chain, trimming is 6 bases at the V end and 2 bases at the J end, and the number of junction bases without a gene match is 6. The CDR3 sequence holds 15 residues, the cysteine and phenylalanine included. The DNA shown is the 45-base CDR3, in frame from base 1. Via the germline V gene, CDR1 is ENHRY and CDR2 SYGVKD. This clonotype was found a few times. The antigen this receptor binds is unknown. The sample holds no much larger clone one base away, and base qualities are not on file. The library was built by means of RT-PCR. Instrument on record: Illumina HiSeq 2500. The public reads were reanalyzed by TCRdb: fastp trimming at Q25, MiXCR alignment, in-frame beta chains only. Records with the same CDR3 protein are collapsed into one entry carrying the most frequent genes and DNA. This sample lists roughly 160,000 distinct CDR3 sequences; roughly 10% were detected once. The ten most abundant clones make up around 35% of the sample.

The starting material was CD8+ T cells sorted from PBMCs, obtained less than 30 months after vaccination. The clonotype was recovered from a man aged 45 to 75 who received an inactivated influenza vaccine. Donor details come from another sample of the same person, matched by shared clones. This chain joins TRBV10-3 to TRBJ2-2; TRBD1 matches 7 bases in the middle. The CDR3 sequence is CAISGTDQNTGELFF. The DNA sequence is as follows: TGTGCCATCAGCGGGACAGACCAAAACACCGGGGAGCTGTTTTTT.